This record looks at one T cell receptor (beta chain) sequence and its context. The V gene lost 7 bases and the J gene lost 0 bases, with 10 bases spanning the gap. Looked up from germline, CDR1 is MGHDK and CDR2 is SYGVNS. This CDR3 is built from 15 residues. The source of the sample is a study of blood T cell repertoires in COVID-19. Whole-study context: The origin of the acute and convalescent COVID-19 samples was the United States, Italy and Spain. PBMCs, B-cell-depleted T cells, or T cells provided the cDNA or gDNA that made up the material.

Per the study methods: Reference gene primers were amplified, and this amplification served to estimate nucleated cell counts. The protocol was immunoSEQ multiplex PCR, while the TCRdb copy is restricted to in-frame clones and leaves out a portion. V, J and clone size derive from that table, while D and trimming were established from the DNA sequence. Of about 190,000 clones listed, 70% to 90% were seen once; the top ten hold around 1.1%. V is TRBV25-1 and J is TRBJ1-6; tentatively, D is TRBD1 (6 bases). This sequence originates from a man younger than 40 with acute or convalescent COVID-19. The sequenced material came from peripheral blood. The DNA of the CDR3 is TGTGCCAGCACGACAGGAAGCTCCTATAATTCACCCCTCCACTTT. Translation gives CASTTGSSYNSPLHF.